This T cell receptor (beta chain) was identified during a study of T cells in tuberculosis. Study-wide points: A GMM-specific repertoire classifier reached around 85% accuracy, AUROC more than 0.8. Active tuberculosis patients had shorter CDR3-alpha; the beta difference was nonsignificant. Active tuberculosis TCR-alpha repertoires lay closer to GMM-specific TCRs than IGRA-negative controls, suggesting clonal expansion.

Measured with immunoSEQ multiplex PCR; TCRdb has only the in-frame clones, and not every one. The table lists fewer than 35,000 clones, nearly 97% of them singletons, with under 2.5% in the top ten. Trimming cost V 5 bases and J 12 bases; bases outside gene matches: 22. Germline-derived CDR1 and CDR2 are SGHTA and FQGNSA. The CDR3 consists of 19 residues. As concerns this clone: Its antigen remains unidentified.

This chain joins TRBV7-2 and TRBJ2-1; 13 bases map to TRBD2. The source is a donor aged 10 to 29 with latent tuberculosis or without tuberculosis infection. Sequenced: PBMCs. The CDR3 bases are TGTGCCAGCAGCCCCACGACTAGCGGGGGGACTCCTTCCGCTAAGGGGCAGTTCTTC. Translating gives CASSPTTSGGTPSAKGQFF.